This TCR beta chain emerged from a study of T-cell memory formation after mild COVID-19. Study in general: Largely donor-specific sequence clusters came from two donors. Study-level results: CD4+ contracting clones lay mainly in CM and EM, CD8+ ones in EMRA. In pre-infection memory, a portion of responding clones appeared, which suggested that cross-reactive memory joined. Contracting clones, day 15 to 85, had balanced CD4/CD8, and later expanders favored CD4+.

This clonotype was counted only a few times. Its target is not known. Via MiXCR, TCRdb re-called the 5' RACE reads, giving one row per CDR3 protein. The data hold about 130,000 distinct CDR3 sequences, with about a sixth observed a single time. This clonotype was sampled from a man younger than 35 who had mild COVID-19 (a few samples of this study predate the infection). Cell type and time point are not known. Sequences were obtained from PBMCs or a T cell subset sorted from them (not recorded which).

The CDR3 DNA follows: TGTGCCAGCGCGCTAGCGGTCGCAGACTCCGAGCAGTACTTC. As protein: CASALAVADSEQYF. The chain joins TRBV6-2 or TRBV6-3 to TRBJ2-7; 7 bases agree with TRBD2. The CDR3 consists of 14 residues. CDR1 is MNHEY and CDR2 is SVGEGT in the germline V gene. With 8 bases clipped from V and 6 bases from J, the junction kept 13 bases outside the gene matches.